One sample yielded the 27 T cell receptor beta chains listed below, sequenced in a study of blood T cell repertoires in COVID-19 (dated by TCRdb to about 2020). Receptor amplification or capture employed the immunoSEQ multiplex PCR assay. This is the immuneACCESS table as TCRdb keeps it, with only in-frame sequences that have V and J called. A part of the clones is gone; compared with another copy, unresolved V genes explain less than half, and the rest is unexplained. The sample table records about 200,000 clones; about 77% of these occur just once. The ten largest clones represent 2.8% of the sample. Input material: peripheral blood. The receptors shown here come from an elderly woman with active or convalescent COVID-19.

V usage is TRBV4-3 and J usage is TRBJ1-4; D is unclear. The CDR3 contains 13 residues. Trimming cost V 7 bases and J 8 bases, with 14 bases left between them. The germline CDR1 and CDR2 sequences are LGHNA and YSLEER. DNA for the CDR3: TGCGCCAGCACAGAGCGCGGGAAGGAAAAACTGTTTTTT. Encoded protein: CASTERGKEKLFF.

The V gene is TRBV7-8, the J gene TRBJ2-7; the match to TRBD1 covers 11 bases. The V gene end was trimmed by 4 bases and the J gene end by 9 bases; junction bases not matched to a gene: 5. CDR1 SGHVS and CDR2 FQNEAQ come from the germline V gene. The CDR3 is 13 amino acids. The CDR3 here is CASSSGQGVWQYF. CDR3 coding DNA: TGTGCCAGCAGCTCGGGACAGGGGGTTTGGCAGTACTTC.

The DNA for the CDR3 is TGTGCCATCAGCGAAGCGGGGGTCTACAATGAGCAGTTCTTC. This codes for CAISEAGVYNEQFF. The rearrangement joins TRBV10-3 to TRBJ2-1; 8 bases fit TRBD2. This CDR3 is 14 amino acids long. V shed 6 bases, J shed 3 bases, and the junction held 4 bases outside the gene matches. Germline V lookup: CDR1 ENHRY, CDR2 SYGVKD.

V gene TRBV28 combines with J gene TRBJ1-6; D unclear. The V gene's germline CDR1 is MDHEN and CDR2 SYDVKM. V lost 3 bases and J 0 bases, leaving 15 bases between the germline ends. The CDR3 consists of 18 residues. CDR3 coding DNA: TGTGCCAGCAGTTTTGAACAGATCCTTTCCTCCTATAATTCACCCCTCCACTTT. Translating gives CASSFEQILSSYNSPLHF.

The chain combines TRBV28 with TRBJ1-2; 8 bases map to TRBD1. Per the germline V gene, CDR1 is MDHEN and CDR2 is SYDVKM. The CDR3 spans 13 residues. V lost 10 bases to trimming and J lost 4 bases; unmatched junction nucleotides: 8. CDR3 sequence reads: CATQGAGSYGYTF. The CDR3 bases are TGTGCCACCCAGGGGGCCGGCAGCTATGGCTACACCTTC.

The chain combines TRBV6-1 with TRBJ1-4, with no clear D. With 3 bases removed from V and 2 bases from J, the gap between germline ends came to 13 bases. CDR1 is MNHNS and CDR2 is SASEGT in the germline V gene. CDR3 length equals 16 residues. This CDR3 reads CASSDFWAATNEKLFF. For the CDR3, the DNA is TGTGCCAGCAGTGATTTTTGGGCAGCTACTAATGAAAAACTGTTTTTT.

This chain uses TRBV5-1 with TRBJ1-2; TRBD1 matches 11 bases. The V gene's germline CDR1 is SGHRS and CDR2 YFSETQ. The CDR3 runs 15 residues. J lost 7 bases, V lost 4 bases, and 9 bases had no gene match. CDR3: CASSPGSGTGGGYTF. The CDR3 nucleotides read TGCGCCAGCAGCCCCGGATCCGGGACAGGGGGTGGCTACACCTTC.

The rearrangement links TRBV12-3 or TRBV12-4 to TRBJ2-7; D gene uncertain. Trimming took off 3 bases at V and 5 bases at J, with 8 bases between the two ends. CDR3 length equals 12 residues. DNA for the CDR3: TGTGCCAGCAGTTTTAGAATCCACGAGCAGTACTTC. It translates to CASSFRIHEQYF.

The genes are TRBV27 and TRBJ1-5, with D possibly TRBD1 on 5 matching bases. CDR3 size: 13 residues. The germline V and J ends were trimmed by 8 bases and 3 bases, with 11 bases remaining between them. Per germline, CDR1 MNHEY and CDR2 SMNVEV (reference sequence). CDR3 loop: CASAWGVNQPQHF. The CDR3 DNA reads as TGTGCCAGCGCGTGGGGGGTCAATCAGCCCCAGCATTTT.

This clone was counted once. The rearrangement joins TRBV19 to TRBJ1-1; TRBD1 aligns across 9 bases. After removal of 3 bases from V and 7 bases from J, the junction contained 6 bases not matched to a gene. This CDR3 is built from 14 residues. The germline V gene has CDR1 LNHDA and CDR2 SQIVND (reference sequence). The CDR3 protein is CASSIGDRGIEAFF. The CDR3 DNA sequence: TGTGCCAGTAGTATCGGTGACAGGGGGATTGAAGCTTTCTTT.

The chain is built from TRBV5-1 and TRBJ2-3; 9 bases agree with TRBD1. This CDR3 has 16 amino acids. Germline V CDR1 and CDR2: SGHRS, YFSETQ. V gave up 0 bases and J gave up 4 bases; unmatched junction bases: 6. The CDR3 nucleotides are TGCGCCAGCAGCTTGGGATGGGGACAGGGCTCAGATACGCAGTATTTT. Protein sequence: CASSLGWGQGSDTQYF.

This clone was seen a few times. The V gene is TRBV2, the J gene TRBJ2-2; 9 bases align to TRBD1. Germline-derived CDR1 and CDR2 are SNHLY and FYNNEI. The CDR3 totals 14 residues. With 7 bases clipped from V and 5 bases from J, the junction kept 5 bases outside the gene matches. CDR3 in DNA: TGTGCCAGCAAACAGGGGGCGCAAACCGGGGAGCTGTTTTTT. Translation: CASKQGAQTGELFF.

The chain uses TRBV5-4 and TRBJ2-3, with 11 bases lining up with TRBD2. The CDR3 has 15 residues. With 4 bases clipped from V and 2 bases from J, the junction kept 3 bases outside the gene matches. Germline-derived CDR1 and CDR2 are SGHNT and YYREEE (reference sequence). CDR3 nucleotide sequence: TGTGCCAGCAGCAGGGGACTAGCGGCCACAGATACGCAGTATTTT. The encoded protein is CASSRGLAATDTQYF. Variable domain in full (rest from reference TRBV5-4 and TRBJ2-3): ETGVTQSPTHLIKTRGQQVTLRCSSQSGHNTVSWYQQALGQGPQFIFQYYREEENGRGNFPPRFSGLQFPNYSSELNVNALELDDSALYLCASSRGLAATDTQYFGPGTRLTVL.

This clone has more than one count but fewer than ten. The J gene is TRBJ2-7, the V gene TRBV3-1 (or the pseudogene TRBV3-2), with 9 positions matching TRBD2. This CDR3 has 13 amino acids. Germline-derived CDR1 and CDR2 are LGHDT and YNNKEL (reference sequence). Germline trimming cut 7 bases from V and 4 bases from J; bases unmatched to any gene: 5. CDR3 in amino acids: CASTGTSRYEQYF. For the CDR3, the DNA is TGTGCCAGCACCGGGACTAGCAGGTACGAGCAGTACTTC.

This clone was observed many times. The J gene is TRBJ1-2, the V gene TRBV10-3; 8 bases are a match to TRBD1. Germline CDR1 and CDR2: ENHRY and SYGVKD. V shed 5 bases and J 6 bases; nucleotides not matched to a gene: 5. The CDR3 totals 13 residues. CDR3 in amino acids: CAISLTGVNGYTF. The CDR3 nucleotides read TGTGCCATCAGTTTGACAGGGGTGAATGGCTACACCTTC.

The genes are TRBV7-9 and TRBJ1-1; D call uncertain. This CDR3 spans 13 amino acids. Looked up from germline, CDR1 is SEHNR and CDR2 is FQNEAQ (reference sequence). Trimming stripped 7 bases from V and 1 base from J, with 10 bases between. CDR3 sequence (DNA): TGTGCCAGCACCCGTTTTCCGAACACTGAAGCTTTCTTT. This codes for CASTRFPNTEAFF.

Here the CDR3 reads CASSQGWQGAAYEQYF. The CDR3 DNA reads as TGTGCCAGCAGCCAAGGTTGGCAGGGGGCCGCCTACGAGCAGTACTTC. This chain joins TRBV3-1 (or the pseudogene TRBV3-2) and TRBJ2-7; 8 bases fit TRBD1. The CDR3 runs 16 residues. The trim removed 1 base at V and 2 bases at J, leaving 7 bases unmatched. The germline gives CDR1 LGHDT, CDR2 YNNKEL (reference sequence).

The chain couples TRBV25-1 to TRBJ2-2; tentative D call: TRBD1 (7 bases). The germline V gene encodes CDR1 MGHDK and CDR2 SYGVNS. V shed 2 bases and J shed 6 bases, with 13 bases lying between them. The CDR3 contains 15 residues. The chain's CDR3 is CASSEGQGGPGELFF. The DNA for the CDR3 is TGTGCCAGCAGTGAAGGGCAGGGGGGACCCGGGGAGCTGTTTTTT.

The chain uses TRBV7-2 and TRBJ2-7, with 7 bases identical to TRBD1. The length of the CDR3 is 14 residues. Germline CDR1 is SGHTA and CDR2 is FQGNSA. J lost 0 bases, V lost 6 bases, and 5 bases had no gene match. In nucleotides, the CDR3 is TGTGCCAGCAGACCGGGACAGAGCTCCTACGAGCAGTACTTC. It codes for CASRPGQSSYEQYF.

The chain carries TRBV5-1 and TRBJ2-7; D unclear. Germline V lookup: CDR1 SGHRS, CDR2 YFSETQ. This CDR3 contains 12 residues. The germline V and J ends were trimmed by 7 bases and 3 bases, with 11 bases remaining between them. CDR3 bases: TGCGCCAGCGCCGAACAGAGCTACGAGCAGTACTTC. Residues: CASAEQSYEQYF. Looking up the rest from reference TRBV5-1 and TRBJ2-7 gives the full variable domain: KAGVTQTPRYLIKTRGQQVTLSCSPISGHRSVSWYQQTPGQGLQFLFEYFSETQRNKGNFPGRFSGRQFSNSRSEMNVSTLELGDSALYLCASAEQSYEQYFGPGTRLTVT.

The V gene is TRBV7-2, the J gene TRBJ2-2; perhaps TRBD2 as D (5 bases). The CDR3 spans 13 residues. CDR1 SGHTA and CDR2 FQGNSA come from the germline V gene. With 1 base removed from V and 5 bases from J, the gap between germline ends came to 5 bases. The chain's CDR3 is CASSLGRTGELFF. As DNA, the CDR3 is TGTGCCAGCAGCTTAGGGAGGACCGGGGAGCTGTTTTTT.

The CDR3, as DNA: TGCTCGGGACAGGGTAGGAACGAGCAGTACTTC. It encodes CSGQGRNEQYF. V gene TRBV20-1 combines with J gene TRBJ2-7; TRBD1 matches 9 bases. The CDR3 has 11 residues. The germline V gene encodes CDR1 DFQATT and CDR2 SNEGSKA (reference sequence).

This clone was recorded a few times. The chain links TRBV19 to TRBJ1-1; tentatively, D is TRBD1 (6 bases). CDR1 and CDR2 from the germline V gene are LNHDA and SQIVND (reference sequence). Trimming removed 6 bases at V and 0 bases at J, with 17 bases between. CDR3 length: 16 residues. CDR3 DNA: TGTGCCAGTAGCCTTCTGCCAGGGGCCATGAACACTGAAGCTTTCTTT. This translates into CASSLLPGAMNTEAFF.

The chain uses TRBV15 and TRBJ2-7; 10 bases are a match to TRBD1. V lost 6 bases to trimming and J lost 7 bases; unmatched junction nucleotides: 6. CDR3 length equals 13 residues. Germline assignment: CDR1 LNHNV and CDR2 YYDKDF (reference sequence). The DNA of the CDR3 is TGTGCCACCAGTCCACGGACAGGGGGGGAGCAGTACTTC. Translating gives CATSPRTGGEQYF.

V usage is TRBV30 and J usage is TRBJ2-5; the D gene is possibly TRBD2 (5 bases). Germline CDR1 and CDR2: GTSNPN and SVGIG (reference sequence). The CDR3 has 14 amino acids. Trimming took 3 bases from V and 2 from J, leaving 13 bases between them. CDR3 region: CAWREVGRQETQYF. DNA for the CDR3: TGTGCCTGGAGGGAAGTAGGGAGACAAGAGACCCAGTACTTC.

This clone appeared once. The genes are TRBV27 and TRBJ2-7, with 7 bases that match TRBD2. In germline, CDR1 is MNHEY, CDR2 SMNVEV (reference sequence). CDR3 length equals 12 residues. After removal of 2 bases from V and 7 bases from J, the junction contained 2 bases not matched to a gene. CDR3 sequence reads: CASSLIGGEQYF. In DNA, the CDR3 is TGTGCCAGCAGTTTAATCGGGGGGGAGCAGTACTTC.

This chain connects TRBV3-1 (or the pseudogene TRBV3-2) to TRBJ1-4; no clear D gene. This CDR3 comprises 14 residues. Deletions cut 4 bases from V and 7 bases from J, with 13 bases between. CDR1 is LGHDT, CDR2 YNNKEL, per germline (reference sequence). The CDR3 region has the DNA TGTGCCAGCAGCCCTGGTGGGAGTCCTGAAAAACTGTTTTTT. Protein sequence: CASSPGGSPEKLFF.